This T cell receptor beta chain was recovered during a study of T cell responses to AZD1222 COVID-19 vaccine. This clone was observed a handful of times. Germline V CDR1 and CDR2: SGHRS, YFSETQ. The CDR3 consists of 13 residues. With 2 bases removed from V and 3 bases from J, the gap between germline ends came to 8 bases. Profiled with immunoSEQ multiplex PCR; TCRdb holds only in-frame clones, not every one. The sample holds over 130,000 clones; around nine tenths are singletons and the top ten take approximately 5.4%. The TCR comes from an adult in good health. The sequencing here drew on peripheral blood, taken on day 0 of AZD1222 vaccination. This chain uses TRBV5-1 with TRBJ1-1; possibly TRBD1 for D (5 bases). The CDR3 here is CASSFGGDTEAFF. Written as DNA, the CDR3 is TGCGCCAGCAGCTTCGGAGGGGACACTGAAGCTTTCTTT.